This T cell receptor (beta chain) was obtained from a study of T cells after posttransplantation cyclophosphamide. Study outcomes and limitations: After PTCy, TRB diversity resembled that of CNI/methotrexate controls. Later blood repertoires were often dominated by clones from the donor CD8+ memory compartment.

Generated by immunoSEQ multiplex PCR, the TCRdb table keeps only in-frame clones and is missing some. This sample carries under 45,000 clones, none of them present only once. This clone was seen at least ten times. The target antigen is unknown. The related graft donor's blood sample was taken on the day of bone marrow donation. Trimming cost V 0 bases and J 7 bases; bases outside gene matches: 4. Germline-derived CDR1 and CDR2 are MNHEY and SVGAGI. The CDR3 spans 15 residues. The sequenced sample consisted of PBMCs. The J gene is TRBJ1-4, the V gene TRBV6-5; 8 bases match TRBD1. The sequence was obtained from a young man in good health and a related stem cell transplant donor. CDR3 residues: CASSYSRQGSEKLFF. The CDR3 nucleotides read TGTGCCAGCAGTTACTCGAGACAGGGGAGTGAAAAACTGTTTTTT.